A single sample is the source of the 31 T cell receptor beta chains below, sequenced in a study of blood T cell repertoires in COVID-19. The method was immunoSEQ multiplex PCR; TCRdb's version includes in-frame clones alone and lacks a portion of them. The sample yields a few hundred thousand clones, 84% seen once. Sample: PBMCs or T cells enriched from blood (not recorded which). The receptors originated from a man aged 25 to 40 with acute COVID-19.

The chain is built from TRBV27 and TRBJ1-2; 8 nucleotides line up with TRBD1. From germline, CDR1 is MNHEY and CDR2 SMNVEV (reference sequence). The V segment lost 6 bases and the J segment 5 bases; nucleotides outside the gene matches: 11. The CDR3 consists of 15 residues. CDR3 coding DNA: TGTGCCAGCAGCCCGGGAGGCAGGGGGCTTTATGGCTACACCTTC. This sequence encodes CASSPGGRGLYGYTF.

The CDR3 DNA is TGTGCCAGCAGCACCGGGACAGGCTCCTACAATGAGCAGTTCTTC. As protein: CASSTGTGSYNEQFF. V gene TRBV7-3 combines with J gene TRBJ2-1; TRBD1 matches at 8 bases. There are 15 residues in the CDR3. V shed 5 bases and J 0 bases; nucleotides not matched to a gene: 3. Germline CDR1 and CDR2: SGHTA and FQGTGA. Supplemented by reference TRBV7-3 and TRBJ2-1, the full variable domain reads GAGVSQTPSNKVTEKGKYVELRCDPISGHTALYWYRQSLGQGPEFLIYFQGTGAADDSGLPNDRFFAVRPEGSVSTLKIQRTERGDSAVYLCASSTGTGSYNEQFFGPGTRLTVL.

The V gene is TRBV19, the J gene TRBJ2-3; 8 bases agree with TRBD1. The germline V gene has CDR1 LNHDA and CDR2 SQIVND (reference sequence). The CDR3 contains 17 residues. V lost 4 bases, J lost 2 bases, and 11 bases stayed unmatched. The CDR3 here is CASSSPGGRDITDTQYF. The CDR3 bases are TGTGCCAGTAGTAGCCCAGGGGGCCGGGATATCACAGATACGCAGTATTTT.

The genes are TRBV7-6 and TRBJ2-2, with a possible D match to TRBD2 (5 bases). CDR3 size: 13 residues. Germline CDR1 is SGHVS and CDR2 is FNYEAQ. Trimming removed 5 bases at V and 6 bases at J, with 10 bases between. CDR3 region: CASSPARAGELFF. The CDR3 region has the DNA TGTGCCAGCAGCCCCGCGCGGGCCGGGGAGCTGTTTTTT. Full variable domain (remainder filled in from reference TRBV7-6 and TRBJ2-2): GAGVSQSPRYKVTKRGQDVALRCDPISGHVSLYWYRQALGQGPEFLTYFNYEAQQDKSGLPNDRFSAERPEGSISTLTIQRTEQRDSAMYRCASSPARAGELFFGEGSRLTVL.

The V call is TRBV6-2 or TRBV6-3, the J call TRBJ1-1; 8 bases align to TRBD1. The J segment lost 1 base and the V segment lost 3 bases, leaving 13 bases of the junction unmatched. This CDR3 contains 18 residues. Looked up from germline, CDR1 is MNHEY and CDR2 is SVGEGT. The CDR3 sequence is CASSYYRTGYLSNTEAFF. In nucleotides, the CDR3 is TGTGCCAGCAGTTATTATCGGACAGGGTACCTTTCGAACACTGAAGCTTTCTTT.

The rearrangement joins TRBV11-2 to TRBJ2-1, with D perhaps matching TRBD1 (6 bases). Germline lookup yields CDR1 SGHAT and CDR2 FQNNGV. The V gene lost 7 bases and the J gene lost 6 bases, with 13 bases spanning the gap. The CDR3 totals 13 residues. For the CDR3, the DNA is TGTGCCAGCAACTGGGGGCAGCTCAATGAGCAGTTCTTC. As protein: CASNWGQLNEQFF. Using reference TRBV11-2 and TRBJ2-1 for the parts outside the CDR3, the full variable domain is EAGVAQSPRYKIIEKRQSVAFWCNPISGHATLYWYQQILGQGPKLLIQFQNNGVVDDSQLPKDRFSAERLKGVDSTLKIQPAKLEDSAVYLCASNWGQLNEQFFGPGTRLTVL.

V and J are TRBV6-5 and TRBJ1-1, with D hard to call. Trimming pared 8 bases from V and 5 bases from J, leaving 18 bases between. CDR1 is MNHEY and CDR2 is SVGAGI in the germline V gene. CDR3 length: 14 amino acids. The CDR3 region is CASRSPGRNTEAFF. The CDR3 DNA is TGTGCCAGCCGTTCTCCGGGGAGGAATACTGAAGCTTTCTTT.

The V and J genes are TRBV28 and TRBJ1-2; 8 nucleotides align to TRBD1. The germline V gene encodes CDR1 MDHEN and CDR2 SYDVKM. With V trimmed by 5 bases and J by 8 bases, 4 bases remained unmatched. This CDR3 has 12 amino acids. Here the CDR3 DNA reads TGTGCCAGCAGTCTGACAGGGGTAGGCTACACCTTC. Translation: CASSLTGVGYTF.

This clone was picked up one time. V gene TRBV3-1 (or the pseudogene TRBV3-2) combines with J gene TRBJ2-2, with a tentative D call TRBD2 (5 bases). Looked up from germline, CDR1 is LGHDT and CDR2 is YNNKEL (reference sequence). Trimming removed 1 base from V and 0 bases from J, with 15 bases in between. This CDR3 is 18 amino acids long. CDR3 sequence (DNA): TGTGCCAGCAGCCAAGGGGGAGTCTTCAAAACGAACACCGGGGAGCTGTTTTTT. Translation gives CASSQGGVFKTNTGELFF.

The chain uses TRBV6-5 and TRBJ1-4; TRBD1 might be the D (5 bases). The germline gives CDR1 MNHEY, CDR2 SVGAGI. The CDR3 runs to 12 residues. V was cut by 6 bases and J by 12 bases, with 14 bases left in between. For the CDR3, the DNA is TGTGCCAGCAGCTACACGTCGGGGGAACTGTTTTTT. It yields the protein CASSYTSGELFF.

The chain joins TRBV19 to TRBJ1-1; weak D call: TRBD1 (5 bases). V lost 1 base to trimming and J lost 1 base, with 10 bases between them. CDR1 is LNHDA, CDR2 SQIVND, per germline (reference sequence). The CDR3 length is 15 residues. CDR3 in DNA: TGTGCCAGTAGTATAGGCCGAACAGGGAACACTGAAGCTTTCTTT. Translating it yields CASSIGRTGNTEAFF.

Turning to this clone: Relative to the germline gene, one junction end is altered; a read error may explain this. The genes are TRBV5-1 and TRBJ1-4; no firm D call. The CDR3 covers 13 residues. The V gene's germline CDR1 is SGHRS and CDR2 YFSETQ. The CDR3: CASSQAANEKLFF. CDR3 sequence (DNA): TGTGCCAGCAGCCAGGCCGCCAATGAAAAACTGTTTTTT.

This rearrangement joins TRBV11-3 to TRBJ1-2, with no clear D. V dropped 1 base and J dropped 8 bases, with 11 bases sitting between them. Germline V gene data show CDR1 as SGHNT and CDR2 as YENEEA. CDR3 size: 13 residues. The CDR3 region is CASSLGPNGGYTF. For the CDR3, the DNA is TGTGCCAGCAGCTTAGGGCCGAACGGGGGCTACACCTTC.

The V gene is TRBV28, the J gene TRBJ2-1; D not certain. Germline lookup yields CDR1 MDHEN and CDR2 SYDVKM. The CDR3 sequence is 12 residues long. Between the trimmed V and J ends, which lost 7 bases and 7 bases, there was a span of 11 bases. The CDR3 DNA reads as TGTGCCAGCACCACGCCCGGGAATGAGCAGTTCTTC. Protein product: CASTTPGNEQFF. The full variable domain, rest sourced from reference TRBV28 and TRBJ2-1, is DVKVTQSSRYLVKRTGEKVFLECVQDMDHENMFWYRQDPGLGLRLIYFSYDVKMKEKGDIPEGYSVSREKKERFSLILESASTNQTSMYLCASTTPGNEQFFGPGTRLTVL.

V and J are TRBV10-1 and TRBJ2-1, with 11 positions matching TRBD2. After removal of 5 bases from V and 4 bases from J, the junction contained 4 bases not matched to a gene. The CDR3 runs to 15 residues. Germline V gene sequence: CDR1 WNHNN, CDR2 SYGVQD (reference sequence). The CDR3 DNA reads TGCGCCAGCAGTAAGACTAGCGGGGCTTACAATGAGCAGTTCTTC. Translation: CASSKTSGAYNEQFF.

CDR3 amino acids: CASSEALPGANQPQHF. CDR3 DNA sequence: TGTGCCAGCAGTGAAGCGCTTCCAGGGGCCAATCAGCCCCAGCATTTT. The chain uses TRBV6-1 and TRBJ1-5; possible D gene TRBD1, 6 bases. V was shortened by 0 bases and J by 3 bases, with 12 bases between the two germline ends. The germline CDR1 and CDR2 sequences are MNHNS and SASEGT. The CDR3 contains 16 residues.

The chain is built from TRBV2 and TRBJ2-3; TRBD1 might be the D (6 bases). This CDR3 contains 15 residues. The V gene's germline CDR1 is SNHLY and CDR2 FYNNEI. Trimming took 6 bases from V and 1 from J, leaving 14 bases between them. CDR3 loop: CASRENRAGTDTQYF. The CDR3 DNA sequence: TGTGCCAGCAGAGAGAACAGGGCTGGCACAGATACGCAGTATTTT.

V and J are TRBV5-1 and TRBJ1-5; 8 positions agree with TRBD1. The CDR3 consists of 14 residues. CDR1 is SGHRS and CDR2 is YFSETQ in the germline V gene. Unmatched junction bases numbered 8, after V lost 3 bases and J lost 9 bases. CDR3 amino acids: CASSWGGQASPQHF. Here the CDR3 DNA reads TGCGCCAGCAGCTGGGGGGGACAGGCCTCGCCCCAGCATTTT.

V gene TRBV27 combines with J gene TRBJ1-5; D is possibly TRBD1 (5 bases). This CDR3 region has 14 residues. The V end lost 6 bases, the J end lost 1 base, and 10 bases lay between the germline ends. The germline CDR1 and CDR2 sequences are MNHEY and SMNVEV (reference sequence). The CDR3 DNA sequence: TGTGCCAGCAGACCCTGGGGCAGCAATCAGCCCCAGCATTTT. Protein product: CASRPWGSNQPQHF.

The V gene is TRBV6-5, the J gene TRBJ1-2; D gene unclear. CDR1 MNHEY and CDR2 SVGAGI come from the germline V gene. The V and J ends lost 6 bases and 2 bases respectively, with 10 bases between them. The CDR3 loop spans 13 amino acids. The CDR3 protein is CASSETRNYGYTF. The CDR3 DNA is TGTGCCAGCAGCGAGACAAGGAACTATGGCTACACCTTC.

The genes are TRBV6-4 and TRBJ2-3; no clear D gene. The CDR3 length is 13 residues. Trimming removed 5 bases at V and 4 bases at J, with 10 bases between. Germline-derived CDR1 and CDR2 are MRHNA and SNTAGT. CDR3 region: CASSIGFSDTQYF. As DNA, the CDR3 is TGTGCCAGCAGTATCGGGTTCTCAGATACGCAGTATTTT.

This clone was counted once. V is TRBV7-9 and J is TRBJ2-2; D is perhaps TRBD2 (5 bases). Between the trimmed V and J ends, which lost 5 bases and 5 bases, there was a span of 18 bases. The CDR3 extends over 16 amino acids. Germline values: CDR1 SEHNR, CDR2 FQNEAQ (reference sequence). CDR3 sequence: CASSPAELARTGELFF. In DNA, the CDR3 is TGTGCCAGCAGCCCCGCGGAGTTAGCGAGAACCGGGGAGCTGTTTTTT.

This clone was picked up a small number of times. The chain carries TRBV6-5 and TRBJ2-5, with 8 nucleotides matching TRBD2. The ends lost 5 bases at V and 2 bases at J; junction bases unmatched: 7. The CDR3 has 15 amino acids. Germline loops: CDR1 MNHEY, CDR2 SVGAGI. CDR3 residues: CASSPHSGDQETQYF. For the CDR3, the DNA is TGTGCCAGCAGTCCGCATAGCGGGGATCAAGAGACCCAGTACTTC.

The chain links TRBV6-5 to TRBJ2-4, with D possibly TRBD2 on 5 matching bases. CDR1 is MNHEY and CDR2 is SVGAGI in the germline V gene. Trimming cost V 6 bases and J 5 bases, with 14 bases left between them. The CDR3 extends over 14 amino acids. The CDR3 here is CASSHRVRENIQYF. The CDR3 nucleotides read TGTGCCAGCAGCCACCGGGTGAGGGAAAACATTCAGTACTTC.

V is TRBV9 and J is TRBJ1-1; TRBD1 matches at 7 bases. Germline V gives CDR1 SGDLS, CDR2 YYNGEE. Trimming at V came to 4 bases and at J to 4 bases, leaving 10 bases not matched to a gene. This CDR3 spans 15 amino acids. Here the CDR3 DNA reads TGTGCCAGCAGCTCCCGATCGACAGGGATCACTGAAGCTTTCTTT. This gives the protein CASSSRSTGITEAFF.

V usage is TRBV13 and J usage is TRBJ1-2; D unresolved. The V gene lost 5 bases and the J gene lost 4 bases, with 5 bases spanning the gap. This CDR3 contains 11 residues. Germline assignment: CDR1 PRHDT and CDR2 FYEKMQ (reference sequence). CDR3 nucleotides: TGTGCCAGCAGCAAGCCCTATGGCTACACCTTC. The encoded protein is CASSKPYGYTF.

The V gene is TRBV6-5, the J gene TRBJ2-7, with 13 bases identical to TRBD2. The CDR3 length is 15 residues. Trimming took 5 bases from V and 4 from J; bases not matched to a gene: 5. Germline CDR1 and CDR2: MNHEY and SVGAGI. The CDR3 DNA reads as TGTGCCAGCAGTACCGGGACTAGCGGGATTTACGAGCAGTACGTC. Protein sequence: CASSTGTSGIYEQYV.

The chain uses TRBV24-1 and TRBJ2-5; 8 bases match TRBD1. The length of the CDR3 is 16 residues. The germline gives CDR1 KGHDR, CDR2 SFDVKD. Trimming at V came to 4 bases and at J to 2 bases, leaving 8 bases not matched to a gene. CDR3 sequence: CATSEGTGGVQETQYF. DNA of the CDR3: TGTGCCACCAGTGAGGGGACAGGTGGGGTACAAGAGACCCAGTACTTC.

The chain recombines TRBV29-1 with TRBJ1-2; 8 bases line up with TRBD1. In germline, CDR1 is SQVTM, CDR2 ANQGSEA. The trim removed 6 bases at V and 5 bases at J, leaving 5 bases unmatched. CDR3 length equals 12 residues. DNA for the CDR3: TGCAGCGTAACAGGGGGAGAGTATGGCTACACCTTC. Its protein product is CSVTGGEYGYTF.

The V and J genes are TRBV25-1 and TRBJ2-5; 7 nucleotides match TRBD2. CDR3 length: 12 residues. Looked up from germline, CDR1 is MGHDK and CDR2 is SYGVNS. The V and J ends lost 7 bases and 5 bases, in that order; junction bases with no gene match: 4. The chain's CDR3 is CASTTSDETQYF. The CDR3 DNA reads as TGTGCCAGCACCACTAGCGATGAGACCCAGTACTTC.

The genes are TRBV29-1 and TRBJ2-1; 7 positions agree with TRBD2. CDR1 and CDR2 (germline): SQVTM, ANQGSEA. The CDR3 runs 12 residues. The trim removed 4 bases at V and 6 bases at J, leaving 3 bases unmatched. This CDR3 reads CSVGLAANEQFF. CDR3 bases: TGCAGCGTTGGCCTAGCGGCCAATGAGCAGTTCTTC.